The 24 T cell receptor beta chains below were found in one sample sequenced in a study of blood T cell repertoires in COVID-19. Libraries were prepared by immunoSEQ multiplex PCR; TCRdb keeps only in-frame clonotypes and omits some of them. The repertoire holds under 300,000 clones, with roughly 85% as singletons. The sample consisted of PBMCs or T cells enriched from blood (not recorded which). These receptors were collected from a woman aged 45-60 years who had been exposed to COVID-19.

J is TRBJ1-3 and V is TRBV27; TRBD1 agrees at 9 bases. The CDR3 spans 16 residues. Looked up from germline, CDR1 is MNHEY and CDR2 is SMNVEV (reference sequence). With 2 bases clipped from V and 4 bases from J, the junction kept 6 bases outside the gene matches. The CDR3 loop is CASSLTGQGYGNTIYF. The DNA of the CDR3 is TGTGCCAGCAGTTTAACGGGACAGGGTTACGGAAACACCATATATTTT.

CDR3 residues: CASSLWRGGRETQYF. CDR3 bases: TGTGCCAGCAGTTTATGGCGGGGGGGCCGGGAGACCCAGTACTTC. This chain connects TRBV28 to TRBJ2-5, with 9 bases fitting TRBD2. Germline V gene lookup returns CDR1 MDHEN and CDR2 SYDVKM. The J segment lost 5 bases and the V segment lost 0 bases, leaving 4 bases of the junction unmatched. The CDR3 is 15 residues long.

This clone was detected only a few times. The chain combines TRBV18 with TRBJ2-1; TRBD2 matches 13 bases. The V gene end was trimmed by 2 bases and the J gene end by 3 bases; junction bases not matched to a gene: 7. From germline, CDR1 is KGHSH and CDR2 LQKENI. The CDR3 consists of 18 residues. For the CDR3, the DNA is TGTGCCAGCTCACCAGGACTAGCGGGGGTAAAAAGCTACAATGAGCAGTTCTTC. Translated: CASSPGLAGVKSYNEQFF.

The chain joins TRBV12-5 to TRBJ1-6; 11 bases fit TRBD1. V was pared by 4 bases and J by 0 bases, with 5 bases of the junction left unmatched. CDR3 size: 18 residues. From germline, CDR1 is LGHNT and CDR2 FRNRAP. In DNA form, the CDR3 reads TGTGCTAGTGGTTGGGGGGGACAGGGGGACTCCTATAATTCACCCCTCCACTTT. This translates into CASGWGGQGDSYNSPLHF.

V is TRBV28 and J is TRBJ1-3; 7 bases are shared with TRBD1. The CDR3 has 14 residues. Looked up from germline, CDR1 is MDHEN and CDR2 is SYDVKM. The V and J ends lost 2 bases and 4 bases, in that order; junction bases with no gene match: 2. The DNA for the CDR3 is TGTGCCAGCAGTTTACTGACAGGGGGAAACACCATATATTTT. Protein: CASSLLTGGNTIYF.

This chain uses TRBV10-3 with TRBJ2-2; TRBD2 matches at 9 bases. The CDR3 has 16 amino acids. From germline, CDR1 is ENHRY and CDR2 SYGVKD. V dropped 6 bases and J dropped 1; count of bases not matched to a gene: 6. CDR3 sequence reads: CAIRPGTSMNTGELFF. CDR3 nucleotides: TGTGCCATCAGACCCGGGACTAGCATGAACACCGGGGAGCTGTTTTTT.

V and J are TRBV27 and TRBJ1-2; unclear D gene. The germline CDR1 and CDR2 sequences are MNHEY and SMNVEV (reference sequence). Trimming cost V 2 bases and J 5 bases, with 9 bases left between them. The CDR3 covers 13 residues. The CDR3 DNA reads TGTGCCAGCAGTTTAAACAGATATTATGGCTACACCTTC. Encoded protein: CASSLNRYYGYTF.

J is TRBJ2-7 and V is TRBV27, with unresolved D. Trimming took 5 bases from V and 5 from J, leaving 13 bases between them. Germline CDR1 and CDR2: MNHEY and SMNVEV (reference sequence). The CDR3 loop spans 13 amino acids. The CDR3 protein is CASSRHTGDEQYF. CDR3 DNA: TGTGCCAGCAGTCGGCACACCGGAGACGAGCAGTACTTC.

This clone was detected once. The chain recombines TRBV10-3 with TRBJ1-5, with TRBD1 matching 7 bases. Germline lookup yields CDR1 ENHRY and CDR2 SYGVKD. The ends lost 4 bases at V and 4 bases at J; junction bases unmatched: 7. This CDR3 has 15 residues. The CDR3 protein is CAISASGQLNQPQHF. The CDR3 bases are TGTGCCATCAGTGCGTCGGGACAGTTAAATCAGCCCCAGCATTTT.

V and J are TRBV10-3 and TRBJ1-3, with D maybe TRBD1 (6 bases). The germline V and J ends were trimmed by 8 bases and 2 bases, with 10 bases remaining between them. The germline gives CDR1 ENHRY, CDR2 SYGVKD. This CDR3 spans 13 amino acids. CDR3 residues: CAILDSAGNTIYF. DNA for the CDR3: TGTGCCATCCTGGACAGTGCTGGAAACACCATATATTTT.

CDR3 amino acids: CASRSGTGASPLHF. In DNA, the CDR3 is TGTGCCAGCAGATCCGGGACAGGGGCTTCACCCCTCCACTTT. J is TRBJ1-6 and V is TRBV27; 10 nucleotides align to TRBD1. Trimming cost V 6 bases and J 9 bases; bases outside gene matches: 5. Germline CDR1 and CDR2: MNHEY and SMNVEV (reference sequence). This CDR3 has 14 residues.

The chain combines TRBV19 with TRBJ1-5; a weak D match, TRBD1 (5 bases). The CDR3 sequence is 14 residues long. The V gene's germline CDR1 is LNHDA and CDR2 SQIVND (reference sequence). Trimming stripped 6 bases from V and 4 bases from J, with 13 bases between. CDR3 nucleotide sequence: TGTGCCAGTAGGCTAACAGGCCGAAATCAGCCCCAGCATTTT. It yields the protein CASRLTGRNQPQHF.

The V call is TRBV11-3, the J call TRBJ1-1; D is perhaps TRBD1 (5 bases). Germline-derived CDR1 and CDR2 are SGHNT and YENEEA. This CDR3 region has 12 residues. V lost 5 bases to trimming and J lost 1 base, with 5 bases between them. In DNA form, the CDR3 reads TGTGCCAGCAGCGGACAGAACACTGAAGCTTTCTTT. It specifies CASSGQNTEAFF.

The chain uses TRBV3-1 (or the pseudogene TRBV3-2) and TRBJ1-1; D gene ambiguous. V shed 4 bases and J shed 1 base, with 7 bases lying between them. Germline V lookup: CDR1 LGHDT, CDR2 YNNKEL (reference sequence). The CDR3 extends over 13 amino acids. For the CDR3, the DNA is TGTGCCAGCAGCCCAAAGCAGAACACTGAAGCTTTCTTT. The encoded protein is CASSPKQNTEAFF.

The chain joins TRBV6-5 to TRBJ1-2, with D maybe TRBD1 (6 bases). Deletions cut 7 bases from V and 4 bases from J, with 16 bases between. Per the germline V gene, CDR1 is MNHEY and CDR2 is SVGAGI. The length of the CDR3 is 14 residues. The CDR3 protein is CASTSSDSFYGYTF. In DNA, the CDR3 is TGTGCCAGCACTTCGTCGGACAGTTTCTATGGCTACACCTTC.

This chain uses TRBV4-3 with TRBJ2-4; no clear D gene. The germline V and J ends were trimmed by 0 bases and 8 bases, with 11 bases remaining between them. Germline V lookup: CDR1 LGHNA, CDR2 YSLEER. This CDR3 region has 14 residues. CDR3 sequence reads: CASSQEIVSYIQYF. CDR3 nucleotide sequence: TGCGCCAGCAGCCAAGAGATTGTGAGTTACATTCAGTACTTC.

The genes are TRBV2 and TRBJ2-2; weak D call: TRBD1 (6 bases). CDR1 is SNHLY, CDR2 FYNNEI, per germline. This CDR3 is 14 amino acids long. Trimming shortened V by 3 bases and J by 6 bases, and 11 bases separated the two germline ends. CDR3 residues: CASSEDSPPGELFF. The CDR3 DNA reads as TGTGCCAGCAGTGAGGACAGTCCCCCCGGGGAGCTGTTTTTT.

The chain joins TRBV5-5 to TRBJ1-4; 10 nucleotides match TRBD1. Trimming removed 2 bases from V and 8 bases from J; junction bases left unmatched: 3. This CDR3 has 14 amino acids. Germline CDR1 SGHKS, CDR2 YYEKEE (reference sequence). CDR3 residues: CASSFRDRGEKLFF. CDR3 in DNA: TGTGCCAGCAGCTTCCGGGACAGGGGAGAAAAACTGTTTTTT. Full variable domain (outside the CDR3, taken from reference TRBV5-5 and TRBJ1-4): DAGVTQSPTHLIKTRGQQVTLRCSPISGHKSVSWYQQVLGQGPQFIFQYYEKEERGRGNFPDRFSARQFPNYSSELNVNALLLGDSALYLCASSFRDRGEKLFFGSGTQLSVL.

The chain recombines TRBV15 with TRBJ2-5, with 8 bases aligning to TRBD1. Germline-derived CDR1 and CDR2 are LNHNV and YYDKDF (reference sequence). V lost 0 bases and J lost 5; bases outside the gene matches: 5. This CDR3 has 15 residues. In DNA, the CDR3 is TGTGCCACCAGCAGAGATGGGGGGACAGGTGAGACCCAGTACTTC. As protein: CATSRDGGTGETQYF.

The rearrangement links TRBV27 to TRBJ1-2, with D maybe TRBD1 (5 bases). CDR3 length: 13 residues. Deletions cut 7 bases from V and 4 bases from J, with 13 bases between. From germline, CDR1 is MNHEY and CDR2 SMNVEV (reference sequence). The CDR3 protein is CASTPRVGYGYTF. DNA of the CDR3: TGTGCCAGCACCCCCAGGGTTGGCTATGGCTACACCTTC.

As concerns this clone: In the same sample, other DNA sequences code for this CDR3. This chain links TRBV7-2 with TRBJ2-1, with TRBD2 matching 11 bases. CDR1 and CDR2 from the germline V gene are SGHTA and FQGNSA. The CDR3 spans 14 residues. J was trimmed by 6 bases and V by 8 bases; bases with no gene match: 6. CDR3: CASSSSGGPNEQFF. CDR3 nucleotide sequence: TGTGCCAGCTCCTCTAGCGGGGGGCCCAATGAGCAGTTCTTC.

The V call is TRBV9, the J call TRBJ1-3, with D maybe TRBD1 (5 bases). CDR1 and CDR2 from the germline V gene are SGDLS and YYNGEE. The ends were cut back, 0 bases at V and 0 bases at J, with 13 bases in the middle. The CDR3 runs to 17 residues. This chain's CDR3 is CASSVDGSRVSGNTIYF. CDR3 bases: TGTGCCAGCAGCGTAGATGGAAGCAGGGTCTCTGGAAACACCATATATTTT.

V usage is TRBV23-1 and J usage is TRBJ2-2; 7 positions agree with TRBD1. TRBV23-1 is assigned to the ORF class and has an uncertain function. V trimming: 3 bases; J trimming: 1 base; junction bases outside the gene matches: 8. The CDR3 sequence is 17 residues long. The CDR3 bases are TGCGCCAGCAGTCAGGGTAACAGGGACAGGAACACCGGGGAGCTGTTTTTT. Translation gives CASSQGNRDRNTGELFF.

V gene TRBV20-1 combines with J gene TRBJ1-2; no clear D. CDR3 size: 16 residues. Germline lookup yields CDR1 DFQATT and CDR2 SNEGSKA (reference sequence). V lost 3 bases to trimming and J lost 4 bases, with 21 bases between them. The CDR3 bases are TGCAGTGCTAGTGAGATGGAGGAAATTTCGGTCTATGGCTACACCTTC. Protein product: CSASEMEEISVYGYTF.